The next 16 T cell receptor beta chains were all read from a single sample in a study of T cells in Graves' hyperthyroidism and ophthalmopathy. It was RNA transcripts that yielded the amplified TCR beta CDR3 regions. Researchers ran a first-round RT-PCR on the TCR CDR3 using the HTBI primer set. TCRdb analysed the multiplex PCR reads with MiXCR anew, one entry per CDR3 protein. The repertoire holds around 300,000 distinct CDR3 sequences, with less than 30% as singletons. Sequenced material: blood. The receptors originated from a man aged 40-55 years with Graves' hyperthyroidism that later progressed to Graves' ophthalmopathy.

This clonotype has a count of ten or more. The chain uses TRBV3-1 and TRBJ2-7; a possible D gene is TRBD1 (6 bases). Germline assignment: CDR1 LGHDT and CDR2 YNNKEL (reference sequence). The ends were cut back, 3 bases at V and 0 bases at J, with 15 bases in the middle. This CDR3 region has 16 residues. DNA for the CDR3: TGTGCCAGCAGCCATCCACAGGGCCCCAGCTCCTACGAGCAGTACTTC. This translates into CASSHPQGPSSYEQYF.

The table lists this clonotype with many counts. Here the CDR3 DNA reads TGTGCCACCAGTGACCCGACAGCGAACACCGGGGAGCTGTTTTTT. Its translation is CATSDPTANTGELFF. This chain links TRBV24-1 with TRBJ2-2; tentative D call: TRBD1 (5 bases). The CDR3 extends over 15 amino acids. Germline CDR1 KGHDR, CDR2 SFDVKD. Deletions cut 4 bases from V and 0 bases from J, with 8 bases between.

This clonotype was detected many times. The gene calls are TRBV29-1 and TRBJ1-5; 7 nucleotides align to TRBD1. The germline V gene encodes CDR1 SQVTM and CDR2 ANQGSEA. The V and J ends lost 8 bases and 4 bases, in that order; junction bases with no gene match: 11. The CDR3 covers 14 residues. The chain's CDR3 is CSISTGTANQPQHF. The CDR3 bases are TGCAGCATTTCAACCGGGACAGCAAATCAGCCCCAGCATTTT.

This clonotype was seen at least ten times. The chain links TRBV5-1 to TRBJ1-5; D is uncertain. CDR1 and CDR2 from the germline V gene are SGHRS and YFSETQ. This CDR3 region has 13 residues. The ends were cut back, 4 bases at V and 4 bases at J, with 9 bases in the middle. In DNA, the CDR3 is TGCGCCAGCAGCAAGGGCTGGAATCAGCCCCAGCATTTT. Translated, it gives CASSKGWNQPQHF.

This clonotype was seen many times. J is TRBJ2-7 and V is TRBV7-2, with a weak D call TRBD1 (5 bases). Trimming took 5 bases from V and 4 from J, leaving 15 bases between them. The CDR3 spans 14 residues. CDR1 SGHTA and CDR2 FQGNSA come from the germline V gene. DNA for the CDR3: TGTGCCAGCAGCCTCGCTTTGGGGCCTTACGAGCAGTACTTC. This translates into CASSLALGPYEQYF.

Ten or more counts support this clonotype. V usage is TRBV29-1 and J usage is TRBJ2-5, with D perhaps TRBD1 or TRBD2 (6 bases each). The germline CDR1 and CDR2 sequences are SQVTM and ANQGSEA. V lost 0 bases and J 4 bases, leaving 9 bases between the germline ends. The CDR3 is 13 residues long. The chain's CDR3 is CSVEDPGAETQYF. CDR3 coding DNA: TGCAGCGTTGAAGATCCGGGGGCAGAGACCCAGTACTTC.

This clonotype was observed a handful of times. This rearrangement joins TRBV19 to TRBJ1-2; 8 nucleotides align to TRBD1. CDR3 length: 15 residues. The junction had 3 bases not matched to a gene; V was cut back by 2 bases and J by 1 base. Germline lookup yields CDR1 LNHDA and CDR2 SQIVND (reference sequence). The CDR3, as DNA: TGTGCCAGTAGTATATCAGGGGGCGGTAACTATGGCTACACCTTC. Its translation: CASSISGGGNYGYTF.

This clonotype was seen repeatedly, ten times or more. This chain connects TRBV6-5 to TRBJ2-7; D is ambiguous. The germline gives CDR1 MNHEY, CDR2 SVGAGI. V was trimmed by 2 bases and J by 7 bases, leaving 9 bases between them. The CDR3 consists of 12 residues. CDR3 in amino acids: CASSYRLGEQYF. CDR3 coding DNA: TGTGCCAGCAGTTACCGTCTTGGGGAGCAGTACTTC.

The sample holds many counts of this clonotype. V is TRBV12-5 and J is TRBJ2-5; D perhaps matches TRBD2 (5 bases). Between the trimmed V and J ends, which lost 6 bases and 4 bases, there was a span of 9 bases. Germline V gene sequence: CDR1 LGHNT, CDR2 FRNRAP. The CDR3 has 12 residues. The CDR3 DNA follows: TGTGCTAGTGGGGCGAGCGGAGAGACCCAGTACTTC. Protein: CASGASGETQYF.

This clonotype was counted only a few times. A single base separates this from a much larger clone, so it may be a read error. V usage is TRBV7-8 and J usage is TRBJ1-2, with D perhaps TRBD1 (5 bases). The CDR3 totals 12 residues. Germline V gene sequence: CDR1 SGHVS, CDR2 FQNEAQ. The germline V and J ends were trimmed by 8 bases and 8 bases, with 15 bases remaining between them. This CDR3 is CASGSPRGGYTF. The CDR3 region has the DNA TGTGCCAGCGGCTCCCCTCGGGGCGGCTACACCTTC.

The chain couples TRBV19 to TRBJ2-1, with no clear D. Deletions cut 1 base from V and 5 bases from J, with 9 bases between. CDR1 is LNHDA, CDR2 SQIVND, per germline (reference sequence). The CDR3 sequence is 14 residues long. CDR3 in amino acids: CASSIGWSDNEQFF. The CDR3 DNA reads TGTGCCAGTAGTATAGGCTGGTCAGACAATGAGCAGTTCTTC.

There are many counts of this clonotype. The chain couples TRBV6-1 to TRBJ2-5; no definite D call. CDR1 MNHNS and CDR2 SASEGT come from the germline V gene. This CDR3 has 13 residues. Trimming took off 0 bases at V and 5 bases at J, with 7 bases between the two ends. The chain's CDR3 is CASSEAGWETQYF. The CDR3 nucleotides read TGTGCCAGCAGTGAAGCAGGGTGGGAGACCCAGTACTTC.

This clonotype was seen ten or more times. The CDR3 is CASSDPRAGEETQYF. In nucleotides, the CDR3 is TGTGCCAGTAGTGACCCCCGAGCGGGAGAAGAGACCCAGTACTTC. The chain joins TRBV19 to TRBJ2-5; TRBD2 matches at 8 bases. The trim removed 5 bases at V and 3 bases at J, leaving 8 bases unmatched. CDR1 LNHDA and CDR2 SQIVND come from the germline V gene (reference sequence). The CDR3 is 15 amino acids.

At least ten counts were recorded for this clonotype. V usage is TRBV6-5 and J usage is TRBJ1-5; tentative D call: TRBD1 (6 bases). The CDR3 has 15 residues. The germline V gene encodes CDR1 MNHEY and CDR2 SVGAGI. Deletions cut 6 bases from V and 1 base from J, with 13 bases between. CDR3 residues: CASRGSRGSNQPQHF. The CDR3 nucleotides read TGTGCCAGCAGAGGATCCAGGGGAAGCAATCAGCCCCAGCATTTT.

This clonotype was detected only once. The V call is TRBV20-1, the J call TRBJ2-5; TRBD2 agrees at 7 bases. Germline V lookup: CDR1 DFQATT, CDR2 SNEGSKA (reference sequence). The CDR3 runs to 13 residues. V was clipped by 3 bases and J by 7 bases; unmatched bases: 8. The CDR3 nucleotides are TGCAGTGCTAGGACGGGAGGTGATGTGACCCAGTACTTC. This codes for CSARTGGDVTQYF.

This chain's CDR3 is CSARDQGGSEEEETQYF. The CDR3 region has the DNA TGCAGTGCTAGAGATCAGGGCGGGAGTGAGGAGGAAGAGACCCAGTACTTC. V usage is TRBV20-1 and J usage is TRBJ2-5, with TRBD2 matching 7 bases. Germline V gives CDR1 DFQATT, CDR2 SNEGSKA (reference sequence). The CDR3 contains 17 residues. V lost 0 bases, J lost 3 bases, and 13 bases stayed unmatched.